Below are 22 T cell receptor beta chains sequenced from a single sample in a study of cytomegalovirus exposure and HLA in healthy donors. Both 60 Vbeta primers and 13 Jbeta primers went into the PCR. TCRdb's table, derived via immunoSEQ multiplex PCR, lists solely in-frame clones and lacks some. The ten most abundant clones cover approximately 1.5% of a sample with roughly 82,000 clones. The sequenced material came from PBMCs. The receptors originated from a woman in her sixties or seventies in good health and CMV-seronegative.

The chain employs TRBV6-1 and TRBJ2-5; 7 bases map to TRBD1. The J call may not be correct, given that the DNA end is closer to TRBJ2-7. Germline CDR1 MNHNS, CDR2 SASEGT. The CDR3 is 12 amino acids. The CDR3 sequence is CASSKDRVEQYF. CDR3 nucleotide sequence: TGTGCCAGCAGCAAAGACAGGGTCGAGCAGTACTTC.

J is TRBJ1-2 and V is TRBV2; the D gene is possibly TRBD1 (6 bases). CDR3 size: 14 residues. V was shortened by 6 bases and J by 2 bases, with 13 bases between the two germline ends. CDR1 SNHLY and CDR2 FYNNEI come from the germline V gene. The CDR3 protein is CASREIDRNYGYTF. The CDR3, as DNA: TGTGCCAGCAGAGAGATCGACAGGAACTATGGCTACACCTTC.

V and J are TRBV19 and TRBJ1-5; a possible D gene is TRBD1 (5 bases). The CDR3 has 15 residues. CDR1 and CDR2 (germline): LNHDA, SQIVND (reference sequence). The ends were cut back, 2 bases at V and 5 bases at J, with 13 bases in the middle. The DNA for the CDR3 is TGTGCCAGTAGTATAATCGCAGGCAGGGATCAGCCCCAGCATTTT. Its protein product is CASSIIAGRDQPQHF.

The chain links TRBV4-2 to TRBJ1-6, with 9 bases matching TRBD1. CDR3 length: 16 residues. The V gene end was trimmed by 1 base and the J gene end by 6 bases; junction bases not matched to a gene: 4. Germline V CDR1 and CDR2: LGHNA, YNFKEQ. The CDR3, as DNA: TGTGCCAGCAGCCAAGTCGCGGGACAGGGTAATTCACCCCTCCACTTT. Its protein product is CASSQVAGQGNSPLHF.

This sequence joins TRBV2 and TRBJ2-3; 11 positions match TRBD1. J gave up 4 bases and V 6 bases, and 9 bases lay outside the gene matches. The CDR3 extends over 16 amino acids. In germline, CDR1 is SNHLY, CDR2 FYNNEI. The CDR3 sequence: CASRNPLGQGADTQYF. CDR3 nucleotide sequence: TGTGCCAGCAGGAACCCATTGGGACAGGGGGCAGATACGCAGTATTTT. The whole variable domain, filled in from reference TRBV2 and TRBJ2-3, reads EPEVTQTPSHQVTQMGQEVILRCVPISNHLYFYWYRQILGQKVEFLVSFYNNEISEKSEIFDDQFSVERPDGSNFTLKIRSTKLEDSAMYFCASRNPLGQGADTQYFGPGTRLTVL.

The V gene is TRBV11-2, the J gene TRBJ2-1, with TRBD2 as a possible D gene (5 bases). CDR3 size: 14 residues. Germline CDR1 is SGHAT and CDR2 is FQNNGV. V lost 0 bases and J lost 6, with 9 bases in between. The CDR3 spells CASSLDFAGNEQFF. DNA of the CDR3: TGTGCCAGCAGCTTAGACTTTGCGGGCAATGAGCAGTTCTTC.

The rearrangement links TRBV6-5 to TRBJ2-7; a possible D gene is TRBD1 (6 bases). Germline V gives CDR1 MNHEY, CDR2 SVGAGI. V was shortened by 2 bases and J by 1 base, with 15 bases between the two germline ends. This CDR3 has 16 amino acids. The CDR3, as DNA: TGTGCCAGCAGTTACGCCGGCAGGGGTAGGTCCTACGAGCAGTACTTC. It yields the protein CASSYAGRGRSYEQYF.

The chain carries TRBV7-9 and TRBJ1-4; D is unresolved. The V gene's germline CDR1 is SEHNR and CDR2 FQNEAQ (reference sequence). Trimming removed 5 bases at V and 0 bases at J, with 10 bases between. The CDR3 has 15 amino acids. The CDR3 region is CASSGEGTTNEKLFF. The CDR3 nucleotides are TGTGCCAGCAGCGGAGAGGGAACAACTAATGAAAAACTGTTTTTT.

This sequence joins TRBV5-1 and TRBJ2-5, with 9 positions matching TRBD2. The J segment lost 4 bases and the V segment lost 2 bases, leaving 9 bases of the junction unmatched. The germline V gene has CDR1 SGHRS and CDR2 YFSETQ. This CDR3 has 16 amino acids. The CDR3 nucleotides are TGCGCCAGCAGCTTAGGAGCGGGAGGTCGGGGAGAGACCCAGTACTTC. Translation gives CASSLGAGGRGETQYF.

The chain recombines TRBV28 with TRBJ1-5; 7 bases match TRBD1. The CDR3 runs 13 residues. J lost 7 bases, V lost 7 bases, and 7 bases had no gene match. Germline values: CDR1 MDHEN, CDR2 SYDVKM. The CDR3 spells CASTATGRQPQHF. CDR3 sequence (DNA): TGTGCCAGCACAGCGACAGGGAGGCAGCCCCAGCATTTT. The full variable domain, in which reference TRBV28 and TRBJ1-5 provide the parts outside the CDR3, is DVKVTQSSRYLVKRTGEKVFLECVQDMDHENMFWYRQDPGLGLRLIYFSYDVKMKEKGDIPEGYSVSREKKERFSLILESASTNQTSMYLCASTATGRQPQHFGDGTRLSIL.

CDR3 sequence reads: CASSLTVEGSFYTF. The CDR3, as DNA: TGTGCCAGCAGCTTAACGGTGGAGGGGTCGTTTTACACCTTC. This chain joins TRBV7-9 and TRBJ1-2; D may be TRBD1 (5 bases). This CDR3 is built from 14 residues. Germline assignment: CDR1 SEHNR and CDR2 FQNEAQ (reference sequence). V shed 2 bases and J shed 11 bases, with 18 bases lying between them.

The V gene is TRBV11-2, the J gene TRBJ2-4; D is unresolved. This CDR3 is built from 14 residues. V lost 1 base to trimming and J lost 8 bases, with 12 bases between them. Germline CDR1 and CDR2: SGHAT and FQNNGV. The CDR3 DNA follows: TGTGCCAGCAGCTTAGGGGTCCAGGCTTACATTCAGTACTTC. Its protein is CASSLGVQAYIQYF. Using reference TRBV11-2 and TRBJ2-4 for the parts outside the CDR3, the full variable domain is EAGVAQSPRYKIIEKRQSVAFWCNPISGHATLYWYQQILGQGPKLLIQFQNNGVVDDSQLPKDRFSAERLKGVDSTLKIQPAKLEDSAVYLCASSLGVQAYIQYFGAGTRLSVL.

The chain uses TRBV6-4 and TRBJ2-1; the match to TRBD2 covers 10 bases. The junction had 1 base not matched to a gene; V was cut back by 0 bases and J by 11 bases. The germline V gene encodes CDR1 MRHNA and CDR2 SNTAGT. This CDR3 is 13 amino acids long. The CDR3 loop is CASSDSTSGKQFF. For the CDR3, the DNA is TGTGCCAGCAGTGACTCAACTAGCGGGAAGCAGTTCTTC.

The chain uses TRBV14 and TRBJ1-2, with 8 bases fitting TRBD1. The CDR3 has 14 residues. J was trimmed by 6 bases and V by 5 bases; bases with no gene match: 8. Germline V CDR1 and CDR2: SGHDN, FVKESK. The CDR3 coding sequence is TGTGCCAGCAGCTCATACAGGGGGTTGGATGGCTACACCTTC. Translation gives CASSSYRGLDGYTF.

The chain uses TRBV11-3 and TRBJ2-5; 9 positions match TRBD2. CDR1 is SGHNT, CDR2 YENEEA, per germline. V gave up 5 bases and J gave up 4 bases; unmatched junction bases: 17. CDR3 length: 18 residues. CDR3 DNA sequence: TGTGCCAGCAGCCGCGGGGGGGCTAGCATTATGGGCGGAGAGACCCAGTACTTC. It codes for CASSRGGASIMGGETQYF.

The chain has TRBV28 and TRBJ1-2; D is perhaps TRBD1 (5 bases). The germline V gene encodes CDR1 MDHEN and CDR2 SYDVKM. V lost 7 bases to trimming and J lost 4 bases, with 16 bases between them. The CDR3 totals 14 residues. The CDR3 region is CASTILGEGYGYTF. In DNA form, the CDR3 reads TGTGCCAGCACCATTCTAGGGGAGGGCTATGGCTACACCTTC.

This rearrangement joins TRBV6-5 to TRBJ2-5; 9 bases fit TRBD2. Per the germline V gene, CDR1 is MNHEY and CDR2 is SVGAGI. This CDR3 is built from 15 residues. V was clipped by 5 bases and J by 7 bases; unmatched bases: 11. This chain's CDR3 is CASSISGGRAGTQYF. DNA for the CDR3: TGTGCCAGCAGTATCTCCGGCGGGAGGGCCGGGACCCAGTACTTC.

V and J are TRBV9 and TRBJ2-6, with TRBD2 matching 16 bases. Germline trimming cut 1 base from V and 2 bases from J; bases unmatched to any gene: 6. The CDR3 is 20 amino acids. Germline V lookup: CDR1 SGDLS, CDR2 YYNGEE. CDR3 nucleotide sequence: TGTGCCAGCAGCGTAATGGGACTAGCGGGAGGGCAGACTGGGGCCAACGTCCTGACTTTC. Translating it yields CASSVMGLAGGQTGANVLTF. Together with reference TRBV9 and TRBJ2-6, the CDR3 gives the full variable domain: DSGVTQTPKHLITATGQRVTLRCSPRSGDLSVYWYQQSLDQGLQFLIQYYNGEERAKGNILERFSAQQFPDLHSELNLSSLELGDSALYFCASSVMGLAGGQTGANVLTFGAGSRLTVL.

The chain is built from TRBV13 and TRBJ2-5; perhaps TRBD1 as D (6 bases). The V gene's germline CDR1 is PRHDT and CDR2 FYEKMQ (reference sequence). V was shortened by 6 bases and J by 4 bases, with 12 bases between the two germline ends. CDR3 size: 13 residues. Here the CDR3 reads CASSHRERETQYF. For the CDR3, the DNA is TGTGCCAGCAGTCACAGGGAGAGAGAGACCCAGTACTTC.

The chain joins TRBV6-4 to TRBJ2-1; 7 nucleotides agree with TRBD2. This CDR3 spans 17 amino acids. The V and J ends lost 6 bases and 0 bases, in that order; junction bases with no gene match: 11. Germline CDR1 MRHNA, CDR2 SNTAGT. The CDR3 spells CASSEGRGWTSYNEQFF. CDR3 bases: TGTGCCAGCAGCGAGGGGAGGGGTTGGACCTCCTACAATGAGCAGTTCTTC.

This chain's CDR3 is CASNTRGTVSNQPQHF. The CDR3 DNA reads TGTGCCAGTAATACTAGGGGGACAGTTAGCAATCAGCCCCAGCATTTT. The chain recombines TRBV19 with TRBJ1-5, with 7 bases fitting TRBD1. The CDR3 sequence is 16 residues long. J gave up 0 bases and V 7 bases, and 9 bases lay outside the gene matches. Germline V gene lookup returns CDR1 LNHDA and CDR2 SQIVND (reference sequence).

This chain links TRBV2 with TRBJ2-2; tentative D call: TRBD1 (6 bases). Trimming took off 6 bases at V and 3 bases at J, with 14 bases between the two ends. CDR3 length: 15 residues. Per the germline V gene, CDR1 is SNHLY and CDR2 is FYNNEI. CDR3 protein: CASRSGQTHTGELFF. CDR3 nucleotides: TGTGCCAGCAGGAGTGGACAGACCCACACCGGGGAGCTGTTTTTT.